This entry lists 5 T cell receptor beta chains sequenced from one sample in a study (dated by TCRdb to 2016 to 2017). Receptor libraries were prepared by RT-PCR. The run used an Illumina MiSeq. TCRdb trimmed the raw reads at Q25, called clones with MiXCR and kept productive beta chains. CDR3 protein sequences are deduplicated, and each keeps its most common genes and DNA. Present in this sample are approximately 720,000 distinct CDR3 sequences, 14% of which were seen just once. Just over 3.5% of the sample is in the top ten clones. The material sequenced was memory CD4+ T cells from blood. These receptors originate from a female donor in good health, serving as a healthy control.

This clonotype was seen repeatedly, ten times or more. The rearrangement joins TRBV4-3 to TRBJ2-1; 11 nucleotides match TRBD2. V was clipped by 4 bases and J by 3 bases; unmatched bases: 5. The germline CDR1 and CDR2 sequences are LGHNA and YSLEER. The CDR3 length is 16 residues. DNA for the CDR3: TGCGCCAGCAGCCGGGGACTAGCGGAAGACTACAATGAGCAGTTCTTC. Protein product: CASSRGLAEDYNEQFF.

Concerning this clonotype: A read error may explain this, as a much larger clone is one base away. The rearrangement links TRBV29-1 to TRBJ2-7; D may correspond to TRBD1 or TRBD2 (6 bases each). Germline-derived CDR1 and CDR2 are SQVTM and ANQGSEA. This CDR3 has 12 residues. Trimming removed 2 bases from V and 8 bases from J, with 13 bases in between. The CDR3 DNA sequence: TGCAGCGTTGAAAGGGGGGCAGCCAAGCAGTACTTC. It translates to CSVERGAAKQYF.

This clonotype was seen repeatedly, ten times or more. V gene TRBV28 combines with J gene TRBJ2-2, with TRBD2 identical over 8 bases. CDR1 is MDHEN, CDR2 SYDVKM, per germline. With V trimmed by 7 bases and J by 3 bases, 7 bases remained unmatched. The CDR3 loop spans 15 amino acids. CDR3 residues: CASKESGSDTGELFF. CDR3 DNA sequence: TGTGCCAGCAAGGAGAGCGGGAGTGACACCGGGGAGCTGTTTTTT.

There are a few counts of this clonotype. The chain uses TRBV30 and TRBJ2-1; 7 bases align to TRBD2. Trimming at V came to 0 bases and at J to 5 bases, leaving 7 bases not matched to a gene. Germline V gene sequence: CDR1 GTSNPN, CDR2 SVGIG (reference sequence). CDR3 length: 15 residues. This chain's CDR3 is CAWSVNLAGDNEQFF. The CDR3 nucleotides read TGTGCCTGGAGTGTAAATTTAGCGGGTGACAATGAGCAGTTCTTC.

J is TRBJ2-1 and V is TRBV7-7, with 9 positions matching TRBD2. Germline CDR1 is SSHAT and CDR2 is FNYEAQ (reference sequence). This CDR3 has 18 residues. Losses at the gene ends were 1 base for V and 2 bases for J; bases not matched to a gene: 9. DNA for the CDR3: TGTGCCAGCAGCTTAGTCGCGGGAGGGAGCGCCGCCTACAATGAGCAGTTCTTC. It encodes CASSLVAGGSAAYNEQFF. Full variable domain (outside the CDR3, taken from reference TRBV7-7 and TRBJ2-1): GAGVSQSPRYKVTKRGQDVTLRCDPISSHATLYWYQQALGQGPEFLTYFNYEAQPDKSGLPSDRFSAERPEGSISTLTIQRTEQRDSAMYRCASSLVAGGSAAYNEQFFGPGTRLTVL.